This T cell receptor (beta chain) was sequenced for a study of blood T cell repertoires in COVID-19. The CDR3 covers 15 residues. Germline V gives CDR1 SGHAT, CDR2 FQNNGV. Trimming left V 5 bases short and J 4 bases short, with 17 bases between. Generated by immunoSEQ multiplex PCR, the TCRdb table keeps only in-frame clones and is missing some. The data show some 130,000 clones, approximately 86% seen once. The V call is TRBV11-2, the J call TRBJ2-5, with D tentatively TRBD2 (6 bases). This receptor was obtained from a woman between 70 and 85 years old with COVID-19, enrolled during active disease. The sequenced sample consisted of peripheral blood. The CDR3 loop is CASSLGVGGGETQYF. CDR3 coding DNA: TGTGCCAGCAGCCTTGGTGTGGGGGGAGGAGAGACCCAGTACTTC. Using reference TRBV11-2 and TRBJ2-5 for the parts outside the CDR3, the full variable domain is EAGVAQSPRYKIIEKRQSVAFWCNPISGHATLYWYQQILGQGPKLLIQFQNNGVVDDSQLPKDRFSAERLKGVDSTLKIQPAKLEDSAVYLCASSLGVGGGETQYFGPGTRLLVL.